The 15 T cell receptor beta chains below come from one sample, sequenced in a study of radiation and T cells in renal cell carcinoma (dated by TCRdb to 2020 to 2021). Library construction relied on the immunoSEQ multiplex PCR assay. Sourced from immuneACCESS, this table was stored by TCRdb with only in-frame sequences that have V and J called. A share of the clones is absent; for the studies checked, an unresolved V gene accounts for under half, and the remainder has no known explanation. The sample table holds about 90,000 clones, of which around 81% were seen once. Under 10% of the sample belongs to the ten largest clones. Per the publication, the time point label means: blood 4 weeks post-SBRT, at nephrectomy. The treatment or condition label of this sample denotes: 15 Gy SBRT to primary tumor, nephrectomy 4 weeks later. Sequences were derived from blood, sampled from a patient whose treatment included radiotherapy and nephrectomy. These receptors all come from a man in his fifties with renal cell carcinoma.

The rearrangement joins TRBV7-6 to TRBJ1-2; TRBD1 agrees at 10 bases. Germline CDR1 reads SGHVS; CDR2 reads FNYEAQ. Trimming at V came to 4 bases and at J to 8 bases, leaving 10 bases not matched to a gene. CDR3 length: 15 amino acids. In DNA, the CDR3 is TGTGCCAGCAGCTCGCGAGCCGGGACAGGGGAGGGCTACACCTTC. Translated: CASSSRAGTGEGYTF.

This chain uses TRBV12-5 with TRBJ2-2; TRBD1 matches 8 bases. Germline V CDR1 and CDR2: LGHNT, FRNRAP. J lost 4 bases, V lost 5 bases, and 6 bases had no gene match. The CDR3 loop spans 15 amino acids. The CDR3 region is CASGPQGASTGELFF. The CDR3 bases are TGTGCTAGTGGTCCTCAGGGGGCAAGCACCGGGGAGCTGTTTTTT.

This chain uses TRBV7-3 with TRBJ2-3, with TRBD2 matching 10 bases. After removal of 2 bases from V and 5 bases from J, the junction contained 4 bases not matched to a gene. The CDR3 has 15 amino acids. Germline CDR1 and CDR2: SGHTA and FQGTGA. The CDR3 region has the DNA TGTGCCAGCAGCTTAGGAGCGGGAGGGCAAGATACGCAGTATTTT. The encoded protein is CASSLGAGGQDTQYF. Supplemented by reference TRBV7-3 and TRBJ2-3, the full variable domain reads GAGVSQTPSNKVTEKGKYVELRCDPISGHTALYWYRQSLGQGPEFLIYFQGTGAADDSGLPNDRFFAVRPEGSVSTLKIQRTERGDSAVYLCASSLGAGGQDTQYFGPGTRLTVL.

The chain uses TRBV5-4 and TRBJ1-6, with D uncertain. Germline-derived CDR1 and CDR2 are SGHNT and YYREEE (reference sequence). Trimming left V 3 bases short and J 0 bases short, with 7 bases between. The length of the CDR3 is 15 residues. Here the CDR3 reads CASSSVSSYNSPLHF. CDR3 bases: TGTGCCAGCAGCTCAGTGAGCTCCTATAATTCACCCCTCCACTTT.

This clone was recorded only once. The chain couples TRBV30 to TRBJ2-4, with 8 bases aligning to TRBD2. Germline CDR1 GTSNPN, CDR2 SVGIG (reference sequence). The V gene end was trimmed by 3 bases and the J gene end by 1 base; junction bases not matched to a gene: 2. CDR3 length: 14 residues. This chain's CDR3 is CAWSKRGAKNIQYF. In nucleotides, the CDR3 is TGTGCCTGGAGCAAGCGGGGGGCCAAAAACATTCAGTACTTC.

The chain carries TRBV5-1 and TRBJ1-1, with 11 bases lining up with TRBD1. Unmatched junction bases numbered 3, after V lost 2 bases and J lost 6 bases. This CDR3 has 14 residues. Germline-derived CDR1 and CDR2 are SGHRS and YFSETQ. Here the CDR3 reads CASSFGQGAAEAFF. CDR3 sequence (DNA): TGCGCCAGCAGCTTCGGACAGGGGGCCGCTGAAGCTTTCTTT.

The rearrangement uses TRBV19 and TRBJ1-5; TRBD1 matches 8 bases. The CDR3 spans 16 residues. The germline CDR1 and CDR2 sequences are LNHDA and SQIVND (reference sequence). The junction had 6 bases not matched to a gene; V was cut back by 5 bases and J by 0 bases. The CDR3 loop is CASSAGTGYSNQPQHF. The DNA for the CDR3 is TGTGCCAGTAGTGCCGGGACAGGTTATAGCAATCAGCCCCAGCATTTT.

V gene TRBV5-4 combines with J gene TRBJ1-1; 10 positions agree with TRBD1. CDR1 and CDR2 from the germline V gene are SGHNT and YYREEE (reference sequence). V was clipped by 0 bases and J by 7 bases; unmatched bases: 15. The CDR3 is 18 residues long. CDR3 amino acids: CASSLGPGQGPSNGEAFF. In DNA form, the CDR3 reads TGTGCCAGCAGCTTGGGTCCGGGACAGGGGCCATCTAACGGTGAAGCTTTCTTT.

The chain joins TRBV7-2 to TRBJ2-3; 9 nucleotides agree with TRBD1. V was pared by 6 bases and J by 4 bases, with 8 bases of the junction left unmatched. CDR3 length equals 15 residues. CDR1 is SGHTA and CDR2 is FQGNSA in the germline V gene. The CDR3, as DNA: TGTGCCAGCAGTCGACGGACAGGGGAGGCAGATACGCAGTATTTT. This translates into CASSRRTGEADTQYF.

The chain combines TRBV7-2 with TRBJ1-1; 8 positions match TRBD1. The germline V gene encodes CDR1 SGHTA and CDR2 FQGNSA. The CDR3 runs to 16 residues. The V segment lost 5 bases and the J segment 1 base; nucleotides outside the gene matches: 9. The CDR3 DNA is TGTGCCAGCAGCCCGATGGGCAGGGGGCAGAACACTGAAGCTTTCTTT. It translates to CASSPMGRGQNTEAFF.

V usage is TRBV10-2 and J usage is TRBJ2-7; D gene ambiguous. The CDR3 has 13 amino acids. Germline V gene data show CDR1 as WSHSY and CDR2 as SAAADI. V was pared by 7 bases and J by 0 bases, with 10 bases between. CDR3 loop: CASTHLSSYEQYF. The CDR3 DNA is TGCGCCAGCACACACCTAAGCTCCTACGAGCAGTACTTC.

The V gene is TRBV30, the J gene TRBJ2-7, with D tentatively TRBD1 (6 bases). CDR1 and CDR2 (germline): GTSNPN, SVGIG (reference sequence). V gave up 2 bases and J gave up 5 bases, with 16 bases separating them. There are 14 residues in the CDR3. The CDR3 is CAWSMGHEGHEQYF. Written as DNA, the CDR3 is TGTGCCTGGAGTATGGGACACGAGGGGCACGAGCAGTACTTC.

V is TRBV27 and J is TRBJ2-7; D is uncertain. The V and J ends lost 6 bases and 1 base respectively, with 7 bases between them. The germline V gene encodes CDR1 MNHEY and CDR2 SMNVEV (reference sequence). The CDR3 extends over 12 amino acids. In DNA, the CDR3 is TGTGCCAGCAGAGGGCCATCCTACGAGCAGTACTTC. Amino acid sequence: CASRGPSYEQYF.

The rearrangement links TRBV5-4 to TRBJ2-5; 7 bases are shared with TRBD1. Germline CDR1 is SGHNT and CDR2 is YYREEE (reference sequence). The CDR3 is 14 residues long. V shed 2 bases, J shed 3 bases, and the junction held 4 bases outside the gene matches. CDR3 DNA: TGTGCCAGCAGCTTACGACAGGGTAAAGAGACCCAGTACTTC. This codes for CASSLRQGKETQYF.

The genes are TRBV18 and TRBJ1-1; the D is unclear. V lost 6 bases, J lost 1 base, and 9 bases lay in between. The germline V gene has CDR1 KGHSH and CDR2 LQKENI. The CDR3 totals 13 residues. CDR3 in amino acids: CASSRTQNTEAFF. CDR3 coding DNA: TGTGCCAGCTCCCGAACTCAGAACACTGAAGCTTTCTTT. The full variable domain, in which reference TRBV18 and TRBJ1-1 provide the parts outside the CDR3, is NAGVMQNPRHLVRRRGQEARLRCSPMKGHSHVYWYRQLPEEGLKFMVYLQKENIIDESGMPKERFSAEFPKEGPSILRIQQVVRGDSAAYFCASSRTQNTEAFFGQGTRLTVV.